This T cell receptor (beta chain) stems from a study of blood T cells in healthy people across ages. For the study at large: Through template switching, about one barcoded beta molecule was captured per two T cells, as measured in model experiments.

Regarding the study as a whole: In older individuals, TCR beta diversity per million T cells was lower, falling roughly linearly with age. Naive T cell percentage showed a strong correlation with the diversity of TCR beta.

Alongside a J-beta primer mix, a sample-barcoded 5' primer served in a second PCR lasting roughly 6 to 12 cycles. One entry per CDR3 protein results from TCRdb running MiXCR on the 5' RACE reads. This sample has about 970,000 distinct CDR3 sequences, with roughly 50% found just once. This CDR3 is built from 13 residues. V was trimmed by 1 base and J by 1 base, leaving 3 bases between them. The germline V gene has CDR1 MGHDK and CDR2 SYGVNS. There are many counts of this clonotype. The antigen remains undetermined. This sequence was found in a woman in her sixties or seventies in good health. Specimen: blood. The chain carries TRBV25-1 and TRBJ2-3, with D unclear. CDR3 region: CASSESGTDTQYF. CDR3 DNA: TGTGCCAGCAGTGAATCGGGCACAGATACGCAGTATTTT.